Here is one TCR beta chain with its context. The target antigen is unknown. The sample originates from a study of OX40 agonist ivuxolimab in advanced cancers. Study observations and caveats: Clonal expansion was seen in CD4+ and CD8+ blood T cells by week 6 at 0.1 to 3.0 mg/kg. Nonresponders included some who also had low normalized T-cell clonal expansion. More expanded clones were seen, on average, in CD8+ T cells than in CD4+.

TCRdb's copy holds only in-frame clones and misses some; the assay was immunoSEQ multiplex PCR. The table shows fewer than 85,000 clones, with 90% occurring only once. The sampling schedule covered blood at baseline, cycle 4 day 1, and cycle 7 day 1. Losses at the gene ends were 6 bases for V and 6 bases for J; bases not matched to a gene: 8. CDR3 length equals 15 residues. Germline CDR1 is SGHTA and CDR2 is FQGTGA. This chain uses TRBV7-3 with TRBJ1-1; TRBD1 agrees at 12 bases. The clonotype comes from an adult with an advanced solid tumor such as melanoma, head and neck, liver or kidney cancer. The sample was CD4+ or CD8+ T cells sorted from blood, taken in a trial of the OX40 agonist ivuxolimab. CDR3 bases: TGTGCCAGCAGTTTGACGGGACAGGGGGCGGCTGAAGCTTTCTTT. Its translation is CASSLTGQGAAEAFF.